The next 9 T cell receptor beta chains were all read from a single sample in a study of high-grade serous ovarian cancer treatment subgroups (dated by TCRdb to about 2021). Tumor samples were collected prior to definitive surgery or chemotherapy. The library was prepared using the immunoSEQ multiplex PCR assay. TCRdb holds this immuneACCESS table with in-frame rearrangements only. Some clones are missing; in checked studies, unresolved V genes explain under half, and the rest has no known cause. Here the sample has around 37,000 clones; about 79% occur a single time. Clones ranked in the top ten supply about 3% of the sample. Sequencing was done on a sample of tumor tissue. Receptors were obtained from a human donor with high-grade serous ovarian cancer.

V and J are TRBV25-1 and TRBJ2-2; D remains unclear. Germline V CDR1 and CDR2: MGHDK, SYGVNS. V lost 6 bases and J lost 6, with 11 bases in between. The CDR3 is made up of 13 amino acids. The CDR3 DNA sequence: TGTGCCAGCAGCGACGACATTCCCGGGGAGCTGTTTTTT. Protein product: CASSDDIPGELFF.

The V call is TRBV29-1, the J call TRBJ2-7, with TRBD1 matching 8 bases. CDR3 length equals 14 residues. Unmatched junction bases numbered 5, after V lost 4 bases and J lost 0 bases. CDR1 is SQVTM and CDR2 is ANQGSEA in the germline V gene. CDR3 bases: TGCAGCGTTGGGGGACAGGCGAGCTCCTACGAGCAGTACTTC. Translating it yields CSVGGQASSYEQYF.

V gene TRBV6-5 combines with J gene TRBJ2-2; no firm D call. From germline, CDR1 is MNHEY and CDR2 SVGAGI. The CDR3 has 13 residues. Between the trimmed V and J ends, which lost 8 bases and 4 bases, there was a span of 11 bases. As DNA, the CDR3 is TGTGCCAGCGAGCCCTCGGGCACCGGGGAGCTGTTTTTT. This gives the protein CASEPSGTGELFF.

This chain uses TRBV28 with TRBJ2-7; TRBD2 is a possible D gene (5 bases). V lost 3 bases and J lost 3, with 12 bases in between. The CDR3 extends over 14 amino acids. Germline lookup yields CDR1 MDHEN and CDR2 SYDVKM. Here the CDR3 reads CASSLRVSYYEQYF. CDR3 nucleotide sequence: TGTGCCAGCAGTTTGCGGGTCTCTTACTACGAGCAGTACTTC.

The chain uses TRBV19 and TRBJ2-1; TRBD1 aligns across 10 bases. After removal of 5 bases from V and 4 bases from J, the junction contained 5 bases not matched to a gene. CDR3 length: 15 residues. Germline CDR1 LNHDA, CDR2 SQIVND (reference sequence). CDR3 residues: CASSLTGGLYNEQFF. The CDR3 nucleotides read TGTGCCAGTAGTCTGACAGGGGGCCTTTACAATGAGCAGTTCTTC.

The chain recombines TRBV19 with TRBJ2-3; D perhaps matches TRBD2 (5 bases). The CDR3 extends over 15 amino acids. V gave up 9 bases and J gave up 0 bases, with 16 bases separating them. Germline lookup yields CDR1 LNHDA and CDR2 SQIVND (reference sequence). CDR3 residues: CASQQPGSSTDTQYF. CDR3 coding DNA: TGTGCCAGCCAACAGCCGGGATCTAGCACAGATACGCAGTATTTT.

CDR3 nucleotide sequence: TGTGCCAGTAGCGTCGGTCCCTCCACTGGGGCCAACGTCCTGACTTTC. Protein: CASSVGPSTGANVLTF. This sequence joins TRBV19 and TRBJ2-6; D gene uncertain. The V gene's germline CDR1 is LNHDA and CDR2 SQIVND (reference sequence). V was clipped by 6 bases and J by 2 bases, with 14 bases between them. This CDR3 has 16 amino acids.

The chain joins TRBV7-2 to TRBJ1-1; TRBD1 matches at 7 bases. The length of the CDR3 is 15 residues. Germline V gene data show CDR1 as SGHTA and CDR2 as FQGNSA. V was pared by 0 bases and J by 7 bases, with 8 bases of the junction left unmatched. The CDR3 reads CASSLAPGQVDEAFF. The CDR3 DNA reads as TGTGCCAGCAGCTTAGCGCCAGGACAGGTCGATGAAGCTTTCTTT.

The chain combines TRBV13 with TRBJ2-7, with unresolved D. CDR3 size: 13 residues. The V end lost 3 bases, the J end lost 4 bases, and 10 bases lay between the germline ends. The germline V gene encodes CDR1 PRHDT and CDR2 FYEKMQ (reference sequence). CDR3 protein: CASSLTGKYEQYF. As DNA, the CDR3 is TGTGCCAGCAGCTTGACTGGGAAGTACGAGCAGTACTTC.